The clone carrying this T cell receptor (beta chain) has just a few counts. Its antigen is still unknown. The data are from a study of CD8 T cells in ankylosing spondylitis. Construction of TCR beta libraries was performed using quantitative 5'-RACE with molecular barcodes. From the 5' RACE reads, TCRdb called clonotypes with MiXCR, one entry per CDR3 protein. This sample carries a few hundred thousand distinct CDR3 sequences, approximately 22% of them seen once, and the ten largest clones take around 13%. The germline V gene has CDR1 LNHNV and CDR2 YYDKDF (reference sequence). The CDR3 is 15 amino acids. V was shortened by 2 bases and J by 2 bases, with 10 bases between the two germline ends. Study-wide findings and caveats: From matched ankylosing spondylitis synovial fluid, disease-linked clones were reportedly recovered at significantly enriched levels. A TCR beta motif of roughly 8 highly homologous variants seemed to mark ankylosing spondylitis blood.

This receptor was identified in a male donor with ankylosing spondylitis or in good health (not recorded which). Sequences were obtained from blood, either unsorted or a sorted T cell fraction (not recorded which). The chain carries TRBV15 and TRBJ2-4; either TRBD1 or TRBD2 may fit D (5 bases each). The CDR3 bases are TGTGCCACCAGCAGACCCGGGACGCCCAAAAACATTCAGTACTTC. This gives the protein CATSRPGTPKNIQYF.